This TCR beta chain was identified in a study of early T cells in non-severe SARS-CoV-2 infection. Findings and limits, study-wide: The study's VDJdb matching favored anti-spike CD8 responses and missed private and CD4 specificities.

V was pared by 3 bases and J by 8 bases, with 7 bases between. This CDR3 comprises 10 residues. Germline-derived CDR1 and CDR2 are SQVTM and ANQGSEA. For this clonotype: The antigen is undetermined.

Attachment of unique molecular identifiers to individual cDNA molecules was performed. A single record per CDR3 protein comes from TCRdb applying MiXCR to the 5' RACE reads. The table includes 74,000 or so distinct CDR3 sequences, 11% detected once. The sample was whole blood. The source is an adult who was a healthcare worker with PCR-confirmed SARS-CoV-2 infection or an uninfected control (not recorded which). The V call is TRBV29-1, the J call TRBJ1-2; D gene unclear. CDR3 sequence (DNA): TGCAGCGTTGAGAGCGGAGGCTACACCTTC. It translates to CSVESGGYTF.